The next 30 T cell receptor beta chains were all read from a single sample in a study of blood T cell repertoires in COVID-19. The data were produced by immunoSEQ multiplex PCR, yet TCRdb's version contains in-frame clones alone and is incomplete. The repertoire consists of 240,000 or so clones, with approximately 80% occurring once and the leading ten covering 7.5%. The sequencing input was peripheral blood. These receptors were collected from a woman older than 75 with COVID-19, enrolled during active disease.

In this sample, this clone turned up once. This chain's CDR3 is CASSFRGGYTF. The CDR3 coding sequence is TGTGCCAGCAGCTTCAGGGGGGGCTACACCTTC. This sequence joins TRBV7-8 and TRBJ1-2; 7 positions agree with TRBD1. The CDR3 has 11 amino acids. The ends lost 3 bases at V and 8 bases at J; junction bases unmatched: 0. Germline V gives CDR1 SGHVS, CDR2 FQNEAQ. The full variable domain, in which reference TRBV7-8 and TRBJ1-2 provide the parts outside the CDR3, is GAGVSQSPRYKVAKRGQDVALRCDPISGHVSLFWYQQALGQGPEFLTYFQNEAQLDKSGLPSDRFFAERPEGSVSTLKIQRTQQEDSAVYLCASSFRGGYTFGSGTRLTVV.

The J gene is TRBJ2-1, the V gene TRBV5-1; 7 bases map to TRBD2. The CDR3 runs to 14 residues. The germline V gene encodes CDR1 SGHRS and CDR2 YFSETQ. Trimming cost V 4 bases and J 1 base; bases outside gene matches: 2. CDR3 sequence: CASSPGGSYNEQFF. The DNA for the CDR3 is TGCGCCAGCAGCCCCGGGGGGTCCTACAATGAGCAGTTCTTC.

A note on this clone: At one end, the junction sequence differs from germline, possibly due to a read error. The CDR3 coding sequence is TGTGCCAGCAGCGAAGGGTCGGGGGGCTTTCCCCACGAGCAGTACTTC. Amino acid sequence: CASSEGSGGFPHEQYF. This chain joins TRBV6-1 and TRBJ2-7; possible D gene TRBD2, 7 bases. The CDR3 totals 16 residues. Germline CDR1 reads MNHNS; CDR2 reads SASEGT.

This rearrangement joins TRBV18 to TRBJ1-1; D call uncertain. Germline V gene data show CDR1 as KGHSH and CDR2 as LQKENI. V lost 6 bases and J lost 1, with 12 bases in between. The CDR3 length is 14 residues. The CDR3 DNA reads TGTGCCAGCTCCCCTACTAGGGCGAACACTGAAGCTTTCTTT. It codes for CASSPTRANTEAFF.

The J gene is TRBJ1-1, the V gene TRBV2; D is unclear. This CDR3 is 11 amino acids long. The V end was cut by 7 bases, the J end by 6 bases, with 9 bases between. Germline loops: CDR1 SNHLY, CDR2 FYNNEI. DNA of the CDR3: TGTGCCAGCACTTCTCGTGCTGAAGCTTTCTTT. Protein product: CASTSRAEAFF.

The rearrangement joins TRBV7-6 to TRBJ2-6; 11 positions agree with TRBD2. Germline V gene sequence: CDR1 SGHVS, CDR2 FNYEAQ. Trimming removed 1 base from V and 0 bases from J; junction bases left unmatched: 5. The CDR3 is 19 amino acids. This CDR3 is CASSLVAGGPSSGANVLTF. CDR3 DNA sequence: TGTGCCAGCAGCTTAGTAGCGGGAGGGCCCAGCTCTGGGGCCAACGTCCTGACTTTC.

This sequence joins TRBV5-1 and TRBJ1-6, with D uncertain. The CDR3 spans 14 residues. Germline assignment: CDR1 SGHRS and CDR2 YFSETQ. V was trimmed by 3 bases and J by 5 bases, leaving 9 bases between them. DNA for the CDR3: TGCGCCAGCAGCTCCGGACTAGATAATTCACCCCTCCACTTT. As protein: CASSSGLDNSPLHF.

The chain combines TRBV28 with TRBJ1-2, with D unclear. The germline gives CDR1 MDHEN, CDR2 SYDVKM. Trimming left V 1 base short and J 5 bases short, with 26 bases between. The CDR3 is made up of 19 amino acids. CDR3 in DNA: TGTGCCAGCAGTTTATATTCGCCCCGGGGTACGGGAAGCCAATATGGCTACACCTTC. Amino acids: CASSLYSPRGTGSQYGYTF.

The V and J genes are TRBV6-5 and TRBJ1-4; D is unresolved. The V end lost 10 bases, the J end lost 3 bases, and 12 bases lay between the germline ends. Germline CDR1 is MNHEY and CDR2 is SVGAGI. This CDR3 has 13 residues. In DNA, the CDR3 is TGTGCCACCCGTAGCGCGTCTAATGAAAAACTGTTTTTT. This sequence encodes CATRSASNEKLFF.

This chain links TRBV9 with TRBJ1-2; TRBD1 might be the D (5 bases). V lost 0 bases and J 2 bases, leaving 8 bases between the germline ends. This CDR3 comprises 14 residues. Germline-derived CDR1 and CDR2 are SGDLS and YYNGEE. CDR3 sequence: CASSVGGLNYGYTF. CDR3 in DNA: TGTGCCAGCAGCGTAGGGGGCTTAAACTATGGCTACACCTTC.

This clone was detected a few times. DNA for the CDR3: TGTGCCAGCAGCCGCAGGGGGCTGACCTACAATGAGCAGTTCTTC. The encoded protein is CASSRRGLTYNEQFF. This sequence joins TRBV7-3 and TRBJ2-1; 8 positions agree with TRBD1. The germline V gene has CDR1 SGHTA and CDR2 FQGTGA. V gave up 5 bases and J gave up 2 bases; unmatched junction bases: 5. The CDR3 has 15 residues.

The gene calls are TRBV30 and TRBJ1-4, with D hard to call. This CDR3 spans 14 amino acids. The V end lost 2 bases, the J end lost 3 bases, and 10 bases lay between the germline ends. Germline loops: CDR1 GTSNPN, CDR2 SVGIG (reference sequence). The CDR3 bases are TGTGCCTGGAGTCCCGGGAGGCCTAATGAAAAACTGTTTTTT. Translation gives CAWSPGRPNEKLFF.

In this sample, this clone turned up a few times. The rearrangement uses TRBV6-4 and TRBJ1-5; D is ambiguous. With 6 bases removed from V and 3 bases from J, the gap between germline ends came to 9 bases. The CDR3 covers 13 residues. CDR1 is MRHNA and CDR2 is SNTAGT in the germline V gene. The CDR3 here is CASSPEHNQPQHF. The CDR3 nucleotides are TGTGCCAGCAGCCCCGAACACAATCAGCCCCAGCATTTT.

The chain recombines TRBV30 with TRBJ1-4; possible D gene TRBD1, 6 bases. From germline, CDR1 is GTSNPN and CDR2 SVGIG (reference sequence). V lost 3 bases and J 3 bases, leaving 14 bases between the germline ends. This CDR3 has 15 amino acids. CDR3 residues: CAWSLHTGSNEKLFF. The CDR3 nucleotides are TGTGCCTGGAGCTTGCATACAGGGTCTAATGAAAAACTGTTTTTT.

J is TRBJ1-5 and V is TRBV18; 10 bases are a match to TRBD1. The germline V gene encodes CDR1 KGHSH and CDR2 LQKENI. V gave up 4 bases and J gave up 5 bases; unmatched junction bases: 2. This CDR3 is built from 14 residues. The DNA for the CDR3 is TGTGCCAGCTCACGGGACAGGGGTGATCAGCCCCAGCATTTT. Its translation is CASSRDRGDQPQHF. Filled out from reference TRBV18 and TRBJ1-5, the complete variable domain reads NAGVMQNPRHLVRRRGQEARLRCSPMKGHSHVYWYRQLPEEGLKFMVYLQKENIIDESGMPKERFSAEFPKEGPSILRIQQVVRGDSAAYFCASSRDRGDQPQHFGDGTRLSIL.

The chain employs TRBV18 and TRBJ1-4, with TRBD1 matching 8 bases. V shed 4 bases, J shed 7 bases, and the junction held 5 bases outside the gene matches. There are 14 residues in the CDR3. Germline values: CDR1 KGHSH, CDR2 LQKENI. CDR3 sequence: CASSLGQGAEKLFF. The CDR3 nucleotides are TGTGCCAGCTCACTCGGACAGGGTGCTGAAAAACTGTTTTTT. The whole variable domain, filled in from reference TRBV18 and TRBJ1-4, reads NAGVMQNPRHLVRRRGQEARLRCSPMKGHSHVYWYRQLPEEGLKFMVYLQKENIIDESGMPKERFSAEFPKEGPSILRIQQVVRGDSAAYFCASSLGQGAEKLFFGSGTQLSVL.

The chain links TRBV30 to TRBJ2-2; 8 nucleotides align to TRBD2. The V and J ends lost 8 bases and 3 bases, in that order; junction bases with no gene match: 5. The CDR3 has 13 residues. The germline CDR1 and CDR2 sequences are GTSNPN and SVGIG (reference sequence). CDR3 coding DNA: TGTGCCCGCAGCGGGAGCTACACCGGGGAGCTGTTTTTT. It codes for CARSGSYTGELFF.

The chain joins TRBV18 to TRBJ1-4; D call uncertain. Trimming left V 3 bases short and J 5 bases short, with 4 bases between. Germline V gene sequence: CDR1 KGHSH, CDR2 LQKENI. CDR3 size: 12 residues. The CDR3 bases are TGTGCCAGCTCACCGTCGAATGAAAAACTGTTTTTT. This sequence encodes CASSPSNEKLFF.

This clone came up a few times. The chain links TRBV4-3 to TRBJ2-7; 9 bases line up with TRBD2. V lost 1 base to trimming and J lost 3 bases; unmatched junction nucleotides: 1. The CDR3 has 14 amino acids. The germline V gene encodes CDR1 LGHNA and CDR2 YSLEER. The CDR3 DNA is TGCGCCAGCAGCCAAGGACTAGCGGACTACGAGCAGTACTTC. It encodes CASSQGLADYEQYF.

The V and J genes are TRBV5-4 and TRBJ2-2; 7 bases map to TRBD2. Trimming at V came to 4 bases and at J to 2 bases, leaving 5 bases not matched to a gene. Germline V gives CDR1 SGHNT, CDR2 YYREEE (reference sequence). This CDR3 has 15 amino acids. CDR3 region: CASSPSSGNTGELFF. Here the CDR3 DNA reads TGTGCCAGCAGCCCCTCTAGCGGAAACACCGGGGAGCTGTTTTTT.

The CDR3 loop is CASSVGTGFTGELFF. The CDR3 DNA follows: TGTGCCAGCAGCGTGGGGACAGGGTTTACCGGGGAGCTGTTTTTT. This chain uses TRBV9 with TRBJ2-2, with 9 positions matching TRBD1. The CDR3 totals 15 residues. Germline V CDR1 and CDR2: SGDLS, YYNGEE. V gave up 2 bases and J gave up 5 bases; unmatched junction bases: 4.

This sequence joins TRBV5-1 and TRBJ2-2, with 8 nucleotides matching TRBD2. J was trimmed by 6 bases and V by 5 bases; bases with no gene match: 6. The CDR3 spans 14 residues. Germline lookup yields CDR1 SGHRS and CDR2 YFSETQ. CDR3 amino acids: CASSREGPSGELFF. The CDR3 DNA reads as TGCGCCAGCAGTCGGGAGGGGCCATCCGGGGAGCTGTTTTTT.

The CDR3 reads CASSVGSPRDTEAFF. Written as DNA, the CDR3 is TGTGCCAGCAGCGTAGGTAGCCCGAGGGACACTGAAGCTTTCTTT. The chain recombines TRBV9 with TRBJ1-1; no clear D gene. V lost 0 bases and J lost 3, with 12 bases in between. Germline loops: CDR1 SGDLS, CDR2 YYNGEE. The CDR3 loop spans 15 amino acids.

The J gene is TRBJ1-1, the V gene TRBV6-5; TRBD1 might be the D (6 bases). CDR1 is MNHEY and CDR2 is SVGAGI in the germline V gene. The V gene lost 6 bases and the J gene lost 8 bases, with 16 bases spanning the gap. The CDR3 contains 13 residues. The CDR3 region has the DNA TGTGCCAGCAGACGGGGCCTTACAGGGGAAGCTTTCTTT. It yields the protein CASRRGLTGEAFF.

CDR3 region: CSAANSEQYF. The DNA of the CDR3 is TGCAGTGCTGCGAACTCCGAGCAGTACTTC. The chain combines TRBV20-1 with TRBJ2-7; D gene uncertain. V lost 5 bases and J lost 6, with 8 bases in between. The germline CDR1 and CDR2 sequences are DFQATT and SNEGSKA (reference sequence). The CDR3 extends over 10 amino acids.

V gene TRBV28 combines with J gene TRBJ2-2, with TRBD2 matching 8 bases. This CDR3 comprises 14 residues. Germline trimming cut 6 bases from V and 4 bases from J; bases unmatched to any gene: 4. Germline V gene sequence: CDR1 MDHEN, CDR2 SYDVKM. The CDR3 reads CASSRGGPTGELFF. CDR3 nucleotide sequence: TGTGCCAGCAGCCGGGGGGGCCCCACCGGGGAGCTGTTTTTT.

This clone appeared a few times. V is TRBV27 and J is TRBJ1-1, with 7 bases lining up with TRBD1. Germline assignment: CDR1 MNHEY and CDR2 SMNVEV (reference sequence). The CDR3 is 13 amino acids. V shed 6 bases, J shed 7 bases, and the junction held 8 bases outside the gene matches. CDR3 sequence reads: CASSPTGEGEAFF. CDR3 nucleotides: TGTGCCAGCAGCCCTACAGGGGAAGGTGAAGCTTTCTTT.

This chain joins TRBV19 and TRBJ1-1; D remains ambiguous. This CDR3 has 14 amino acids. V was trimmed by 4 bases and J by 1 base, leaving 10 bases between them. Looked up from germline, CDR1 is LNHDA and CDR2 is SQIVND (reference sequence). This CDR3 reads CASSRARENTEAFF. Here the CDR3 DNA reads TGTGCCAGTAGTAGGGCGAGGGAGAACACTGAAGCTTTCTTT. The complete variable domain, with remaining parts taken from reference TRBV19 and TRBJ1-1, reads DGGITQSPKYLFRKEGQNVTLSCEQNLNHDAMYWYRQDPGQGLRLIYYSQIVNDFQKGDIAEGYSVSREKKESFPLTVTSAQKNPTAFYLCASSRARENTEAFFGQGTRLTVV.

The V gene is TRBV6-5, the J gene TRBJ2-6; 7 positions agree with TRBD1. Germline V gives CDR1 MNHEY, CDR2 SVGAGI. This CDR3 is 13 amino acids long. The J segment lost 14 bases and the V segment lost 7 bases, leaving 11 bases of the junction unmatched. CDR3 sequence (DNA): TGTGCCAGCACTTTACAGGGGCGGGCGTTCCTGACTTTC. Protein sequence: CASTLQGRAFLTF.

This chain links TRBV24-1 with TRBJ2-5, with 8 bases aligning to TRBD1. In germline, CDR1 is KGHDR, CDR2 SFDVKD. After removal of 4 bases from V and 2 bases from J, the junction contained 8 bases not matched to a gene. The CDR3 contains 16 residues. The DNA for the CDR3 is TGTGCCACCAGTGACCATAACAGGGGGAGGCAAGAGACCCAGTACTTC. Translation: CATSDHNRGRQETQYF.